What follows is one TCR beta chain and its context. This sample was included in a study of patients and donors after allogeneic stem cell transplantation. TCRdb called the RT-PCR reads again in MiXCR, with one record for every CDR3 protein. The sample holds 150,000 to 200,000 distinct CDR3 sequences, roughly 30% seen once. Trimming stripped 5 bases from V and 6 bases from J, with 25 bases between. CDR3 length equals 17 residues. CDR1 is MNHEY and CDR2 is SVGAGI in the germline V gene. The source material was blood, either unsorted or a sorted T cell fraction (not recorded which). The sequence derives from a human donor who was either an allogeneic HSCT recipient or a stem cell or donor lymphocyte infusion donor (not recorded which). It is not recorded whose cells these are; they may come from a transplant donor. This chain links TRBV6-5 with TRBJ1-2; weak D call: TRBD1 (5 bases). The DNA of the CDR3 is TGTGCCAGCAGTCCCGGGGCGCTGAAGACAGAAGGGAATGGCTACACCTTC. Its protein product is CASSPGALKTEGNGYTF.